These 15 T cell receptor beta chains were all obtained from the same sample, sequenced in a study of control samples from healthy donors and cancer patients. Produced via immunoSEQ multiplex PCR; TCRdb's table is partial and in-frame only. The repertoire holds over 80,000 clones, with 70% to 90% as singletons. Source material: blood. These receptors were taken from a man younger than 45 in good health.

The chain employs TRBV3-1 (or the pseudogene TRBV3-2) and TRBJ2-7, with unresolved D. Per the germline V gene, CDR1 is LGHDT and CDR2 is YNNKEL (reference sequence). CDR3 length: 14 amino acids. V shed 0 bases and J shed 3 bases, with 9 bases lying between them. The DNA for the CDR3 is TGTGCCAGCAGCCAAGATAGAGTCTTCTACGAGCAGTACTTC. Residues: CASSQDRVFYEQYF.

This clone was seen a handful of times. The chain is built from TRBV27 and TRBJ1-5; D is uncertain. This CDR3 is 16 amino acids long. Trimming shortened V by 6 bases and J by 0 bases, and 15 bases separated the two germline ends. Germline V gene lookup returns CDR1 MNHEY and CDR2 SMNVEV (reference sequence). As DNA, the CDR3 is TGTGCCAGCAGCCCACTGACAACAAATAGCAATCAGCCCCAGCATTTT. This sequence encodes CASSPLTTNSNQPQHF.

This chain uses TRBV7-8 with TRBJ1-2; D remains unclear. The CDR3 is made up of 16 amino acids. CDR1 and CDR2 (germline): SGHVS, FQNEAQ. Trimming removed 5 bases from V and 3 bases from J, with 19 bases in between. This CDR3 is CASSPRTPKLDYGYTF. CDR3 coding DNA: TGTGCCAGCAGCCCAAGGACTCCGAAGCTTGACTATGGCTACACCTTC.

The chain uses TRBV2 and TRBJ1-2, with D tentatively TRBD1 (5 bases). In germline, CDR1 is SNHLY, CDR2 FYNNEI. V shed 7 bases and J shed 0 bases, with 12 bases lying between them. The CDR3 runs to 14 residues. In nucleotides, the CDR3 is TGTGCCAGCACTAGGGACCGAGCTAACTATGGCTACACCTTC. Encoded protein: CASTRDRANYGYTF.

The V call is TRBV19, the J call TRBJ1-2; TRBD1 is a possible D gene (5 bases). The CDR3 consists of 16 residues. Trimming took 6 bases from V and 4 from J, leaving 21 bases between them. Germline V gene sequence: CDR1 LNHDA, CDR2 SQIVND (reference sequence). CDR3 bases: TGTGCCAGTAGCAAGAACCGGGACGGCCCCCTCTATGGCTACACCTTC. Residues: CASSKNRDGPLYGYTF.

The rearrangement links TRBV11-2 to TRBJ2-7; tentatively, D is TRBD1 (5 bases). The CDR3 extends over 15 amino acids. Trimming cost V 0 bases and J 5 bases, with 14 bases left between them. The germline V gene has CDR1 SGHAT and CDR2 FQNNGV. CDR3: CASSLEEWGSHEQYF. CDR3 bases: TGTGCCAGCAGCTTAGAGGAGTGGGGCAGTCACGAGCAGTACTTC.

The V gene is TRBV2, the J gene TRBJ1-2; D is undetermined. CDR3 length equals 13 residues. Trimming removed 2 bases from V and 5 bases from J, with 9 bases in between. Looked up from germline, CDR1 is SNHLY and CDR2 is FYNNEI. The CDR3 spells CASSERLEYGYTF. CDR3 bases: TGTGCCAGCAGTGAAAGGCTTGAGTATGGCTACACCTTC. Filled out from reference TRBV2 and TRBJ1-2, the complete variable domain reads EPEVTQTPSHQVTQMGQEVILRCVPISNHLYFYWYRQILGQKVEFLVSFYNNEISEKSEIFDDQFSVERPDGSNFTLKIRSTKLEDSAMYFCASSERLEYGYTFGSGTRLTVV.

The chain is built from TRBV6-6 and TRBJ1-6; a weak D match, TRBD1 (6 bases). Germline CDR1 is MNHNY and CDR2 is SVGAGI (reference sequence). The V gene lost 1 base and the J gene lost 4 bases, with 8 bases spanning the gap. The CDR3 sequence is 15 residues long. The CDR3 sequence: CASSYLGQYNSPLHF. The DNA for the CDR3 is TGTGCCAGCAGTTACTTAGGACAGTATAATTCACCCCTCCACTTT.

The chain combines TRBV21-1 with TRBJ2-2. TRBV21-1 represents a pseudogene. The CDR3 consists of 10 residues. CDR3 sequence reads: CANKEGELFF. DNA of the CDR3: TGTGCCAACAAAGAGGGGGAGCTGTTTTTT.

The chain uses TRBV5-6 and TRBJ1-2, with D uncertain. Germline lookup yields CDR1 SGHDT and CDR2 YYEEEE. The CDR3 loop spans 15 amino acids. Deletions cut 4 bases from V and 5 bases from J, with 18 bases between. This chain's CDR3 is CASSRSGLGLYGYTF. CDR3 nucleotides: TGTGCCAGCAGCCGATCAGGATTGGGGTTATATGGCTACACCTTC.

This clone showed up just a few times. The V call is TRBV27, the J call TRBJ1-5, with a weak D call TRBD1 (5 bases). Germline CDR1 and CDR2: MNHEY and SMNVEV (reference sequence). Deletions cut 4 bases from V and 7 bases from J, with 11 bases between. The length of the CDR3 is 13 residues. The CDR3 DNA sequence: TGTGCCAGCAGTTCAGGGATTCAGCAGCCCCAGCATTTT. Its translation: CASSSGIQQPQHF.

The chain has TRBV6-6 and TRBJ2-7; D is ambiguous. V was trimmed by 5 bases and J by 1 base, leaving 15 bases between them. Germline V CDR1 and CDR2: MNHNY, SVGAGI (reference sequence). The CDR3 has 15 amino acids. The CDR3 loop is CASSPETWASYEQYF. Written as DNA, the CDR3 is TGTGCCAGCAGTCCCGAGACTTGGGCTTCCTACGAGCAGTACTTC.

The CDR3 protein is CASSLRPQGRAEAFF. The CDR3 nucleotides are TGTGCCAGCAGTTTACGCCCCCAGGGGAGAGCTGAAGCTTTCTTT. V and J are TRBV27 and TRBJ1-1, with D possibly being TRBD1 (6 bases). This CDR3 is 15 amino acids long. Germline CDR1 MNHEY, CDR2 SMNVEV (reference sequence). V lost 2 bases and J lost 6, with 16 bases in between.

The rearrangement links TRBV5-5 to TRBJ2-1, with TRBD1 matching 7 bases. The CDR3 runs to 16 residues. Germline CDR1 is SGHKS and CDR2 is YYEKEE (reference sequence). V lost 8 bases and J lost 4; bases outside the gene matches: 15. The CDR3: CASTSYTGDYYNEQFF. In DNA, the CDR3 is TGTGCCAGTACATCTTATACAGGGGATTATTACAATGAGCAGTTCTTC.

This clone turned up a few times. CDR3 sequence: CASRGPGSIAFF. CDR3 nucleotides: TGTGCCAGCAGGGGACCAGGGTCAATAGCTTTCTTT. This chain uses TRBV27 with TRBJ1-1; D possibly corresponds to TRBD1 (5 bases). Trimming cost V 6 bases and J 10 bases, with 15 bases left between them. CDR3 length equals 12 residues. Looked up from germline, CDR1 is MNHEY and CDR2 is SMNVEV (reference sequence).